Listed below are T cell receptor beta chains from one sample, sequenced in a study of blood T cell repertoires in COVID-19. Sequenced by immunoSEQ multiplex PCR; TCRdb stores in-frame clones only, minus some. The repertoire holds around 250,000 clones, 70% to 90% seen once, with approximately 2% in the top ten. The sequenced sample was PBMCs or T cells enriched from blood (not recorded which). All receptors come from a woman in her forties or fifties who had recovered from COVID-19. Each CDR3 is given with its conserved first and last residue. The order of the fields is D gene, V gene, CDR3 length, clone size, J gene, CDR3 DNA, CDR3 protein. The D gene is left open where the match is weak. A clone size is listed for some rows: how often the clone was seen (once, few, many), or a class if it is expanded.

>TRBD2|TRBV4-2|16|-|TRBJ2-7
TGTGCCAGCAGCCAAGCAGTGACTAGCGGTTCCTACGAGCAGTACTTC
CASSQAVTSGSYEQYF
>TRBD2|TRBV27|19|-|TRBJ2-1
TGTGCCAGCAGGGCTAGCGGGGCCTCAATCCCGAGCTCCTACAATGAGCAGTTCTTC
CASRASGASIPSSYNEQFF
>TRBD1|TRBV10-3|15|-|TRBJ2-2
TGTGCCATCAAAAGGGACAGCCTTATCACCGGGGAGCTGTTTTTT
CAIKRDSLITGELFF
>TRBD1|TRBV5-4|17|-|TRBJ2-2
TGTGCCAGCAGCTTGGTTGGACAGGGATCTCGCACCGGGGAGCTGTTTTTT
CASSLVGQGSRTGELFF
>-|TRBV2|12|-|TRBJ1-2
TGTGCCACCTCACAGGGTTTATTTGGCTACACCTTC
CATSQGLFGYTF
>-|TRBV28|15|-|TRBJ1-4
TGTGCCAGCAGTTTTTCCCCCAGGGAGGATGAAAAACTGTTTTTT
CASSFSPREDEKLFF
>TRBD1|TRBV3-1/TRBV3-2|11|-|TRBJ2-7
TGTGCCAGCAGCTCAGGGGGTGAGCAGTACTTC
CASSSGGEQYF
>-|TRBV2|16|-|TRBJ2-7
TGTGCCAGCAGTGTAACTATCGGACAGATCCTCTACGAGCAGTACTTC
CASSVTIGQILYEQYF
>TRBD1|TRBV7-8|19|once|TRBJ1-5
TGTGCCAGCAGCCTGGACAGGGGGCTGAGGGGATATAGCAATCAGCCCCAGCATTTT
CASSLDRGLRGYSNQPQHF
>TRBD1|TRBV19|15|-|TRBJ1-1
TGTGCCAGTAGTAGCAGGGGGGTACGGAACACTGAAGCTTTCTTT
CASSSRGVRNTEAFF
>-|TRBV5-1|13|-|TRBJ1-1
TGCGCCAGCAGCTTGCAGGAGAACACTGAAGCTTTCTTT
CASSLQENTEAFF
>-|TRBV4-1|15|once|TRBJ1-1
TGCGCCAGCAGCCAAGATGCTAGGACAGCAAAGAAAGCTTTCTTT
CASSQDARTAKKAFF
>TRBD1|TRBV4-2|17|-|TRBJ2-5
TGTGCCAGCAGCCGCTATCGACAGGGGTCATACCAAGAGACCCAGTACTTC
CASSRYRQGSYQETQYF
>TRBD1|TRBV28|13|-|TRBJ1-2
TGTGCCAGCAGTCCAGGGGGCGCATATGGCTACACCTTC
CASSPGGAYGYTF
>TRBD2|TRBV28|16|-|TRBJ2-3
TGTGCCAGCAGTTCTCAGCGGGAGTGGTTCACAGATACGCAGTATTTT
CASSSQREWFTDTQYF
>-|TRBV5-5|13|-|TRBJ2-7
TGTGCCAGCAGTACCCAGGGTTACTACGAGCAGTACTTC
CASSTQGYYEQYF
>TRBD1|TRBV28|14|-|TRBJ1-2
TGTGCCAGCAGTTTATTGCGACAGGGTAATGGCTACACCTTC
CASSLLRQGNGYTF
>-|TRBV20-1|11|-|TRBJ2-1
TGCAGTCGAGACTCTCTTCGTGAGCAGTTCTTC
CSRDSLREQFF
>-|TRBV6-6|16|few|TRBJ2-6
TGTGCCAGCAGTACCAATCAGGACTCTGGGGCCAACGTCCTGACTTTC
CASSTNQDSGANVLTF
>TRBD1|TRBV5-6|15|-|TRBJ2-3
TGTGCCAGCAGCTTGTCGGTCAGGGGGTCAGATACGCAGTATTTT
CASSLSVRGSDTQYF
>-|TRBV5-1|15|-|TRBJ1-2
TGCGCCAGCAGATCGACAGCAGCGAAAAACTATGGCTACACCTTC
CASRSTAAKNYGYTF
>-|TRBV20-1|10|once|TRBJ1-1
TGCAGTGGGGGAGGAACTGAAGCTTTCTTT
CSGGGTEAFF
>-|TRBV10-3|14|-|TRBJ2-7
TGTGCCATCAGTGTGGGTCAGGGGTCCTACGAGCAGTACTTC
CAISVGQGSYEQYF
>-|TRBV11-2|13|-|TRBJ1-1
TGTGCCAGCAGCTCCTCTACGAACACTGAAGCTTTCTTT
CASSSSTNTEAFF
>-|TRBV7-5|16|-|TRBJ1-5
TGTGCCAGAAGCCAACGGAACAGGGGGGGGAATCAGCCCCAGCATTTT
CARSQRNRGGNQPQHF
>TRBD1|TRBV6-5|15|-|TRBJ2-7
TGTGCCAGCAGTTACTCGATGGACAGGTCTGGCGAGCAGTACTTC
CASSYSMDRSGEQYF
>TRBD2|TRBV5-4|17|-|TRBJ2-1
TGTGCCAGCAGCCCGAGTAGCGGGAGGGAAAGATACAATGAGCAGTTCTTC
CASSPSSGRERYNEQFF
>-|TRBV7-9|14|-|TRBJ2-3
TGTGCCACCGCTAAAGAAAAGTGGACAGATACGCAGTATTTT
CATAKEKWTDTQYF
>-|TRBV4-1|16|once|TRBJ2-2
TGCGCCAGCAGCCCTCCGGGGAACCGAAACACCGGGGAGCTGTTTTTT
CASSPPGNRNTGELFF
>-|TRBV11-3|13|-|TRBJ1-1
TGTGCCAGCAGCGTACGTAGAGGTGCTGAAGCTTTCTTT
CASSVRRGAEAFF
>TRBD2|TRBV4-1|17|few|TRBJ2-1
TGCGCCAGCAGCCAAGATAGTACTAGCGGGACAAGCGATGAGCAGTTCTTC
CASSQDSTSGTSDEQFF
>TRBD2|TRBV6-5|14|-|TRBJ2-7
TGTGCCAGCAGTCGGGACTATTCAACCTACGAGCAGTACTTC
CASSRDYSTYEQYF
>-|TRBV11-2|15|-|TRBJ1-2
TGTGCCAGCAGCTTAGATGGGCAGGGATACTATGGCTACACCTTC
CASSLDGQGYYGYTF
>-|TRBV28|15|-|TRBJ2-2
TGTGCCAGCACCCCGGCCAGCGACAACACCGGGGAGCTGTTTTTT
CASTPASDNTGELFF
>TRBD1|TRBV7-2|15|once|TRBJ1-5
TGTGCCAGCAGCCCTGGGACAGGTGGGAATCAGCCCCAGCATTTT
CASSPGTGGNQPQHF
>-|TRBV12-3/TRBV12-4|12|-|TRBJ2-1
TGTGCCAGCAGTATCATTGGGCTGGAGCAGTTCTTC
CASSIIGLEQFF
>TRBD2|TRBV7-2|17|-|TRBJ2-7
TGTGCCAGCAGCTTAGGGGGAGTAGCGGGGAACTCCTACGAGCAGTACTTC
CASSLGGVAGNSYEQYF
>-|TRBV28|15|-|TRBJ2-1
TGTGCCAGCCCCCCCCTTTCCGGCTCCTACAATGAGCAGTTCTTC
CASPPLSGSYNEQFF
>-|TRBV15|14|-|TRBJ2-7
TGTGCCACCAGCAGAGGCCAGCGGGTTAACGAGCAGTACTTC
CATSRGQRVNEQYF
>-|TRBV6-5|15|-|TRBJ2-1
TGTGCCAGCAGTTACGGGGGGAGCTCCTACAATGAGCAGTTCTTC
CASSYGGSSYNEQFF
>-|TRBV3-1/TRBV3-2|17|-|TRBJ1-3
TGTGCCAGCAGCCTTGGTCAGGGATACCTCTCTGGAAACACCATATATTTT
CASSLGQGYLSGNTIYF
>TRBD1|TRBV27|12|-|TRBJ1-5
TGTGCCAGCAGGACAGGGGATCAGCCCCAGCATTTT
CASRTGDQPQHF
>-|TRBV5-4|15|-|TRBJ1-3
TGTGCCAGCAGCAGCGACCTCATCATCGGAAACACCATATATTTT
CASSSDLIIGNTIYF
>TRBD2|TRBV28|14|few|TRBJ2-5
TGTGCCACCCGAGGGGGCGGGAGGGGAGAGACCCAGTACTTC
CATRGGGRGETQYF
>-|TRBV7-2|13|-|TRBJ2-1
TGTGCCAGCAGCTTAGCGAGGTCTGGAGAGCAGTTCTTC
CASSLARSGEQFF
>-|TRBV6-5|11|-|TRBJ1-2
TGTGCCAGCAGCAACAGCTATGGCTACACCTTC
CASSNSYGYTF
>-|TRBV5-5|15|-|TRBJ1-3
TGTGCCAGCAGCTTGGAGCTGCTCTCTGGAAACACCATATATTTT
CASSLELLSGNTIYF
>-|TRBV3-1/TRBV3-2|15|-|TRBJ1-6
TGTGCCAGCAGCCGCGGAGCGTCCTATAATTCACCCCTCCACTTT
CASSRGASYNSPLHF
>-|TRBV5-5|15|-|TRBJ1-1
TGTGCCAGCAGCCCAACAGGGTTTAGGAACACTGAAGCTTTCTTT
CASSPTGFRNTEAFF